These T cell receptor beta chains were read from a single sample in a study of identifying expanded T cells in peripheral blood. The repertoire was sequenced with immunoSEQ multiplex PCR; TCRdb's copy has only in-frame clones and lacks some. This sample yields about 58,000 clones, of which approximately 89% are seen a single time; 3% to 4.5% belongs to the top ten. Source material: blood. These receptors all stem from a person between 18 and 75 years old in good health. The CDR3 runs from the conserved cysteine through the conserved F or W. A D gene is named only where the DNA matches it firmly. Only some rows state a clone size, as once, few, many or a class for expanded clones.

d_call clone_size j_call v_call cdr3_nt cdr3_aa
NA NA TRBJ2-2 TRBV5-1 TGCGCCAGCAGCATGAGACAGGTAGCGAACACCGGGGAGCTGTTTTTT CASSMRQVANTGELFF
NA NA TRBJ1-3 TRBV7-9 TGTGCCAGCAGTCCTGAGTGGTCTGGAAACACCATATATTTT CASSPEWSGNTIYF
NA NA TRBJ2-3 TRBV19 TGTGCCAGTAGTACTACCCCCCAAAATCGTGCAGATACGCAGTATTTT CASSTTPQNRADTQYF
NA NA TRBJ2-1 TRBV15 TGTGCCACCAGCAGAGATTGGCCCCCGATAGGGGATGAGCAGTTCTTC CATSRDWPPIGDEQFF
NA NA TRBJ1-2 TRBV27 TGTGCCAGCAGTTTAAGGGGAGGGTTCGGCTACACCTTC CASSLRGGFGYTF
NA NA TRBJ2-1 TRBV19 TGTGCCAGTAGTAGCGGGACAGTCGACTTGCGGAAACACTACAATGAGCAGTTCTTC CASSSGTVDLRKHYNEQFF
NA NA TRBJ2-2 TRBV28 TGTGCCAGCAGTTCGCCCGGGGCCAACACCGGGGAGCTGTTTTTT CASSSPGANTGELFF
TRBD1 NA TRBJ2-7 TRBV7-8 TGTGCCAGCAGCTTAGAGCCCGGGACAGGGGGAAACGAGCAGTACTTC CASSLEPGTGGNEQYF
NA NA TRBJ2-7 TRBV18 TGTGCCAGCTCAGGACGGTTTGTATCCTACGAGCAGTACTTC CASSGRFVSYEQYF
NA NA TRBJ2-2 TRBV5-6 TGTGCCAGCAGTTTCCCGCAGGGGTACACCGGGGAGCTGTTTTTT CASSFPQGYTGELFF
NA NA TRBJ1-5 TRBV21-1 TGTGCCAGCAGCAAAGTGGGGACGGGGTGGGGACAGCCCCAGCATTTT CASSKVGTGWGQPQHF
NA NA TRBJ2-5 TRBV5-6 TGTGCCAGCAGCTCAGAAGTAAGGGAGACCCAGTACTTC CASSSEVRETQYF
NA few TRBJ1-3 TRBV10-3 TGTGCCATCAGCGCGGGAGGGGACAACACCATATATTTT CAISAGGDNTIYF
NA NA TRBJ2-3 TRBV5-1 TGCGCCAGCAGCTTGGATGTAGCGGTGGTCTCAGATACGCAGTATTTT CASSLDVAVVSDTQYF
NA NA TRBJ2-7 TRBV28 TGTGCCAGCAGCAATGGGGGGGGCCTCTACGAGCAGTACTTC CASSNGGGLYEQYF
TRBD2 NA TRBJ2-1 TRBV6-1 TGTGCCAGCAGTGAAACTAGGTCGGGGGGGCAGTTCTTC CASSETRSGGQFF
TRBD1 NA TRBJ2-2 TRBV6-5 TGTGCCAGCAGCAGGACAGGATTATACACCGGGGAGCTGTTTTTT CASSRTGLYTGELFF
NA once TRBJ2-7 TRBV19 TGTGCCAGTAGTATGGCGTCAGCCGAGCAGTACTTC CASSMASAEQYF
NA once TRBJ2-1 TRBV6-1 TGTGCCAGCAGGGGTGCGGGGCTCTGGGGCAATGAGCAGTTCTTC CASRGAGLWGNEQFF
NA NA TRBJ2-7 TRBV7-2 TGTGCCAGCAGCTTCGGCAGCTCCTACGAGCAGTACTTC CASSFGSSYEQYF
NA once TRBJ1-5 TRBV6-6 TGTGCCAGCAGTTCAACGACAGATCATCAGCCCCAGCATTTT CASSSTTDHQPQHF
NA NA TRBJ1-5 TRBV30 TGTGCCTGGAGTGTAATGGGTCAGCCCCAGCATTTT CAWSVMGQPQHF
NA NA TRBJ2-3 TRBV18 TGTGCCAGCTCACCGCCCGGGGATCCGGATACGCAGTATTTT CASSPPGDPDTQYF
NA NA TRBJ2-5 TRBV10-3 TGTGCCATCAGTGACCCGCTTCGACAGGATGAGGAGACCCAGTACTTC CAISDPLRQDEETQYF
NA NA TRBJ2-7 TRBV5-4 TGTGCCAGCAGCTTGCACGCCGCCTACGAGCAGTACTTC CASSLHAAYEQYF
TRBD2 NA TRBJ2-7 TRBV6-5 TGTGCCAGCATGGTAAGCGGGAGCTACGAGCAGTACTTC CASMVSGSYEQYF
NA NA TRBJ2-2 TRBV28 TGTGCCAGCAGCCCCTCCGGGTTCGACACCGGGGAGCTGTTTTTT CASSPSGFDTGELFF
NA NA TRBJ2-1 TRBV20-1 TGCAGTGCTCCAAGGAGGGAGCAGTTCTTC CSAPRREQFF
NA once TRBJ2-5 TRBV19 TGTGCCAGTAGTATAGAGTTTGCCCAAGAGACCCAGTACTTC CASSIEFAQETQYF
TRBD1 NA TRBJ1-2 TRBV2 TGTGCCAGCAGCAGGACAGGGGCGGATGGCTACACCTTC CASSRTGADGYTF
TRBD2 once TRBJ2-5 TRBV5-1 TGCGCCAGCAGCGCCGGACTAGGAGAGACCCAGTACTTC CASSAGLGETQYF
TRBD1 NA TRBJ1-1 TRBV5-4 TGTGCCAGCAGTTCCCAACAGGGGGCGAACACTGAAGCTTTCTTT CASSSQQGANTEAFF
TRBD1 NA TRBJ1-5 TRBV2 TGTGCCAGCGTCCCACAGGGGGATCAGCCCCAGCATTTT CASVPQGDQPQHF
NA NA TRBJ2-1 TRBV9 TGTGCCAGCAGCGCCCCGTCCGGGGACCAGTTCTTC CASSAPSGDQFF
NA few TRBJ1-2 TRBV9 TGTGCCAGCAGCGTCCCGGGGGTGTATGGCTACACCTTC CASSVPGVYGYTF
TRBD1 NA TRBJ2-1 TRBV7-3 TGTGCCAGCAGCCCACATGCAGGGGGCATGAATGAGCAGTTCTTC CASSPHAGGMNEQFF
TRBD1 NA TRBJ2-7 TRBV27 TGTGCCAGCGGGAGACAGGGGAACCACGAGCAGTACTTC CASGRQGNHEQYF
NA NA TRBJ1-3 TRBV10-3 TGTGCCATCAGGGGACTTTTTGGAAACACCATATATTTT CAIRGLFGNTIYF
NA NA TRBJ2-2 TRBV9 TGTGCCAGCAGCCCCACAAATGGACTCACCGGGGAGCTGTTTTTT CASSPTNGLTGELFF
TRBD1 NA TRBJ2-7 TRBV10-2 TGCGCCAGCAGAGGACAGGTCACCTACGAGCAGTACTTC CASRGQVTYEQYF
TRBD1 NA TRBJ1-2 TRBV28 TGTGCCAGCTTCCCGACAGGGGCCTATGGCTACACCTTC CASFPTGAYGYTF
NA NA TRBJ2-3 TRBV18 TGTGCCAGCTCACCAAGGCCGCTAGATACGCAGTATTTT CASSPRPLDTQYF